This TCR beta chain stems from a study of blood T cells in healthy people across ages (dated by TCRdb to between 2015 and 2016). Notes on the research overall: In model experiments, roughly one uniquely barcoded TCR beta cDNA molecule per two T cells was captured by template switching. Using deep sequencing normalized with unique cDNA molecular identifiers, the study measured how TCR beta repertoire diversity changes with age. Donors were grouped into four age groups: young (average roughly 17 years), middle-aged (roughly 38), aged (around 62) and long-lived (around 80). For two donors (one aged 18 to 29 and one aged 80 or older), the study analyzed two additional independent replicas of 1 million unique cDNA reads from the same blood draw.

What the authors observed across the whole study: Estimates of total diversity based on one million sequenced T cells were considered lower bounds and underestimates. Since profiling was done on bulk unsorted PBMCs, naive and antigen-experienced compartments could not be conclusively compared. The percentage of naive T cells measured by flow cytometry correlated strongly with observed TCR beta diversity. Observed TCR beta diversity per million T cells fell roughly linearly with age, and a significant reduction was already apparent by age roughly 40. Compared with the aged group, the long-lived group had more naive CD4+ T cells, fewer expanded clones and increased TCR diversity, a pattern suggesting age selection. Because donor CMV infection status was unknown, age-related changes in expanded clonotypes were potentially confounded.

The donors were under 40 Caucasian individuals from Russia, aged about 6 to 95 years, who were systemically healthy. About 9.8 milliliters of peripheral blood were drawn from each donor into EDTA-treated Vacutainer tubes. Ficoll-Paque density-gradient centrifugation was used to isolate PBMCs, with at least 6.5 million obtained per sample. Total RNA, at least 6 micrograms per sample, was extracted from PBMCs with Trizol reagent. For every donor, an aliquot of PBMCs went through flow cytometry to measure the percentages of naive CD45RAhigh/CD27high T cells. Libraries were prepared through 5' RACE. Sequencing was performed on an Illumina HiSeq 2500. The second PCR ran for roughly 7 to 12 cycles and used a J-beta primer mix along with a sample-barcoded 5' primer. A template-switch 5' adaptor carrying 12 random nucleotides introduced a unique molecular identifier onto each TCR beta cDNA molecule. Each sample yielded at least 2.5 million CDR3-containing paired-end reads. First-strand cDNA synthesis was performed from all RNA using the Mint cDNA synthesis kit, with priming by a TRBC-specific oligonucleotide. After uracil-DNA glycosylase treatment, a first 18-cycle PCR used universal primers M1SS and BC2_uni_R on all cDNA. The authors' pipeline ran thus. Each sample was normalized by randomly selecting 1 million high-quality reads, each carrying a distinct molecular identifier. Instead of being binned into consensus sequences, reads with shared molecular identifiers were discarded. MiTCR, with a Q25 quality threshold and the strictest error-elimination algorithm, was used for CDR3 identification, clonotype clustering and error correction. A nonparametric unseen species model using Euler transformation provided a lower-bound estimate of total TCR beta diversity. TCRdb redid the processing of the public reads, applying fastp at Q25 and MiXCR, and retained in-frame beta chains. Identical CDR3 protein sequences are pooled into one entry, listed with their most common genes and DNA. The V and J calls, along with clone size, are taken from TCRdb and not from the paper's own processing. This sample has around 520,000 distinct CDR3 sequences in its table, and about 26% of those were observed once. The top ten clones comprise approximately 3.3% of the sample.

This clonotype has a handful of counts. Its antigen target is currently unknown. One base away there is no much larger clone; base qualities are not given. These same records also appear under a second study, on T cells of mothers and their children. The second source states: Nine systemically healthy Caucasian individuals served as donors, namely three mothers together with their six children. cDNA synthesis consumed the entire amount of extracted RNA, loaded at about 1.6 ug RNA in each 15 ul reaction. Sample barcodes and 2-4 random nucleotides were added via the M1S primer in the second PCR. More than 8 million TCR beta CDR3 reads were obtained from each mother, and several million reads were obtained from each child. TCR recombination output is similarly shaped by thymic selection in related and unrelated pairs, with a minor effect exerted by inherited differences. Normalized repertoire overlap in related mother-child pairs was always slightly higher than in unrelated mother-child pairs, but the difference was never significant. Persistent microchimeric T cell clones were not detected, at a sensitivity of around 100 clones per million clonotypes. In the study, deep NGS was used to compare the TCR beta repertoires of mothers and children, and features distinguishing related mother-child pairs from unrelated individuals were sought. On average, the children were approximately 11 +/- 4 years old, while the mothers were around 40 +/- 4 years old. Libraries were sequenced on Illumina HiSeq 2000 with 100+100 nt paired-end reads after adapter ligation with NEBNext reagents. To avoid cross-contamination, the mother libraries and the child libraries were prepared a month apart and sequenced in separate runs. Each donor had between about 450,000 and 2,100,000 distinct TCR beta clonotypes identified. Naive TCR beta clonotypes were estimated from low-frequency clonotypes matched to each donor's FACS-determined naive share, without sorting.

This sequence was found in a boy under 10 years old in good health. Material for sequencing was blood.

The nucleotide sequence is given as TGTGCCAGCAGCCGACAACGGACAGGGTCCACAGATACGCAGTATTTT. The encoded protein is CASSRQRTGSTDTQYF. The rearranged segments are TRBV12-3 or TRBV12-4 and TRBJ2-3; TRBD1 aligns with 8 central bases. V is trimmed back by 6 bases and J by 2 bases, and the junction contains 10 bases that no gene match accounts for. From cysteine to phenylalanine, the CDR3 is 16 amino acids long. Just CDR3 DNA is preserved here, 48 bases in frame from base 1.